This T cell receptor beta chain was found in a study of blood T cell repertoires in COVID-19. The wider study: Acute and convalescent COVID-19 samples came from the United States, Italy and Spain. Nucleic acid was either cDNA or gDNA, and it came from T cells, B-cell-depleted T cells, or PBMCs.

Per the authors' pipeline: Estimation of nucleated cell counts relied on the amplification of reference gene primers. TCRdb's copy holds only in-frame clones and misses some; the assay was immunoSEQ multiplex PCR. From that table come the V and J calls and clone size; the DNA was used to work out D and trimming. The table has 100,000 to 150,000 clones, approximately 83% seen once. The CDR3 has 11 amino acids. From germline, CDR1 is MNHNY and CDR2 SVGAGI (reference sequence). The V end was cut by 5 bases, the J end by 7 bases, with 8 bases between. Source material: peripheral blood. This chain connects TRBV6-6 to TRBJ1-1; D may be TRBD1 (5 bases). The clonotype comes from a man between 60 and 75 years old with acute or convalescent COVID-19. Written as DNA, the CDR3 is TGTGCCAGCAGTCCCGGGGGTGAAGCTTTCTTT. Translated, it gives CASSPGGEAFF.